This T cell receptor (beta chain) was identified in a study of response to subunit inactivated influenza vaccine. The germline V gene encodes CDR1 SGHRS and CDR2 YFSETQ. This CDR3 comprises 17 residues. Trimming took 0 bases from V and 3 from J; bases not matched to a gene: 6. In this sample, this clonotype turned up a few times. The antigen is undetermined. Regarding the study as a whole: The authors suggested that few new T cells are recruited per seasonal influenza vaccination.

A single record per CDR3 protein comes from TCRdb applying MiXCR to the RT-PCR reads. Of around 790,000 distinct CDR3 sequences in the sample, approximately 21% were seen once. The V call is TRBV5-1, the J call TRBJ2-3; 11 bases agree with TRBD2. The receptor's source is a man aged 50 to 59 who received an inactivated influenza vaccine. Sample: PBMCs from blood, taken less than 6 days after vaccination. CDR3 in amino acids: CASSLGLAGGWTDTQYF. CDR3 bases: TGCGCCAGCAGCTTGGGCCTAGCGGGAGGATGGACAGATACGCAGTATTTT.